This TCR beta chain was recorded in a study of low-dose radiotherapy and immunotherapy resistance in tumors. Stated time point: before trial treatment. Low-dose radiotherapy and low-dose cyclophosphamide, together with aspirin, ipilimumab and nivolumab, were given to donors. The CDR3 is 15 amino acids. Unmatched junction bases numbered 10, after V lost 7 bases and J lost 3 bases. Germline CDR1 and CDR2: DFQATT and SNEGSKA (reference sequence). This clonotype has a count of ten or more. First-strand cDNA relied on TRAV- and TRBV-specific primers spanning alpha and beta chains. TCR amplification used 20 PCR cycles, a constant-region primer and a V-primer adapter. TCRdb reprocessed the reads via MiXCR and lists one record per CDR3 protein. The data hold tens of thousands of distinct CDR3 sequences, with less than 35% observed a single time.

This receptor was identified in a female donor with ovarian cancer. This specimen was PBMCs, taken before treatment. The chain has TRBV20-1 and TRBJ1-4; 8 bases are shared with TRBD1. The CDR3 nucleotides read TGCAGTGGGCTTGACAGGGGCGCGGCTAATGAAAAACTGTTTTTT. It specifies CSGLDRGAANEKLFF.